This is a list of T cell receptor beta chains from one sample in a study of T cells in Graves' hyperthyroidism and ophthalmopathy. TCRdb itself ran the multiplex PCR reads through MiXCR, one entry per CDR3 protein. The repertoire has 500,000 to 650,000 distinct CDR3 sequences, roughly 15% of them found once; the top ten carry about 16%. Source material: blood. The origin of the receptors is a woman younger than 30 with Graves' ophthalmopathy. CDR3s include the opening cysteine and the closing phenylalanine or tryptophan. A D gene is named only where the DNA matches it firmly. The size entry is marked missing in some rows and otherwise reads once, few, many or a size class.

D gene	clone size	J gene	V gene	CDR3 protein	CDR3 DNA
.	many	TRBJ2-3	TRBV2	CASSQGGGGDTDTQYF	TGTGCCAGCAGCCAAGGGGGGGGCGGGGACACAGATACGCAGTATTTT
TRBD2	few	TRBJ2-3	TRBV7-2	CASSLTRTIAGGPGDTQYF	TGTGCCAGCAGCTTAACCCGCACCATAGCGGGAGGGCCAGGAGATACGCAGTATTTT
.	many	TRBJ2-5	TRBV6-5	CASSYSSQRETQYF	TGTGCCAGCAGTTACTCGTCCCAGAGGGAGACCCAGTACTTC
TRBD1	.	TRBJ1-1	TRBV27	CASSPFSGTGDGGMNTEAFF	TGTGCCAGCAGTCCCTTCTCCGGGACAGGGGACGGCGGGATGAACACTGAAGCTTTCTTT
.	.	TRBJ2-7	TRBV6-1	CASSPGLEQYF	TGTGCCAGCAGCCCCGGACTCGAGCAGTACTTC
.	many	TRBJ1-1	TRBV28	CASSLFGANTEAFF	TGTGCCAGCAGTCTCTTTGGGGCCAACACTGAAGCTTTCTTT
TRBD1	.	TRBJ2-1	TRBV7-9	CASSLGTGGTDEQFF	TGTGCCAGCAGCTTAGGGACAGGGGGCACCGATGAGCAGTTCTTC
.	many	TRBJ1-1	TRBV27	CASNGRNTEAFF	TGTGCCAGCAACGGCCGGAACACTGAAGCTTTCTTT
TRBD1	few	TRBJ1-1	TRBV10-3	CAISEEEGQGVNTEAFF	TGTGCCATCAGTGAAGAGGAGGGACAGGGCGTGAACACTGAAGCTTTCTTT
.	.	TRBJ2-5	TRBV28	CASSSPRGGTSETQYF	TGTGCCAGCAGTTCCCCTCGTGGGGGAACGTCGGAGACCCAGTACTTC
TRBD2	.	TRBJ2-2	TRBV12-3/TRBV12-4	CASSLGGGGGELFF	TGTGCCAGCAGTTTGGGGGGGGGGGGCGGGGAGCTGTTTTTT
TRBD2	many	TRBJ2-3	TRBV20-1	CSAPTGLAGGLTDTQYF	TGCAGTGCTCCCACGGGCCTAGCGGGGGGGCTGACAGATACGCAGTATTTT
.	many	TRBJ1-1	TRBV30	CAWREQLNTEAFF	TGTGCCTGGAGGGAGCAGTTGAACACTGAAGCTTTCTTT
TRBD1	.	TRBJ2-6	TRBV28	CASVGDRMPHSGANVLTF	TGTGCCAGCGTTGGGGACAGGATGCCCCACTCTGGGGCCAACGTCCTGACTTTC
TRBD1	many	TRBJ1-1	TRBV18	CASSQRTGGNTEAFF	TGTGCCAGCTCACAGCGGACAGGGGGGAACACTGAAGCTTTCTTT
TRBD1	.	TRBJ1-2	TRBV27	CASSLSTGGNYGYTF	TGTGCCAGCAGTTTATCAACAGGGGGTAACTATGGCTACACCTTC
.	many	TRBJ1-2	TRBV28	CATSRDRSYGYTF	TGTGCCACCAGTCGTGACAGGTCCTATGGCTACACCTTC
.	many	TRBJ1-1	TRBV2	CASSDGTTVNTEAFF	TGTGCCAGCAGTGACGGGACCACGGTGAACACTGAAGCTTTCTTT
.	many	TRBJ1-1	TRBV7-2	CASSNLMNTEAFF	TGTGCCAGCAGTAATTTAATGAACACTGAAGCTTTCTTT
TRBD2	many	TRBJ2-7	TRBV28	CASSPRGDYPYEQYF	TGTGCCAGCAGTCCACGGGGGGACTACCCCTACGAGCAGTACTTC
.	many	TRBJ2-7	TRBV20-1	CSSGPLTASSYEQYF	TGCAGTTCCGGCCCCCTAACAGCGAGCTCCTACGAGCAGTACTTC
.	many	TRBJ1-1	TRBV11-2	CASSLGWRRLNTEAFF	TGTGCCAGCAGCTTAGGCTGGCGCAGGTTGAACACTGAAGCTTTCTTT
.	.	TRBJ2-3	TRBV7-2	CASSDNTKQGTDTQYF	TGTGCCAGCAGTGATAATACAAAACAGGGCACAGATACGCAGTATTTT
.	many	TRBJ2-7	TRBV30	CAWSLGGYEQYF	TGTGCCTGGAGTCTGGGGGGTTACGAGCAGTACTTC
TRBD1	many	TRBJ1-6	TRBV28	CASSFRGGQSPLHF	TGTGCCAGCAGTTTCAGAGGGGGCCAGTCACCCCTCCACTTT
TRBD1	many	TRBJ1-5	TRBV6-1	CASSVQGAGYSNQPQHF	TGTGCCAGCAGTGTACAGGGGGCGGGATATAGCAATCAGCCCCAGCATTTT
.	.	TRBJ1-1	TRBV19	CASSIVGARRGAEAFF	TGTGCCAGTAGTATAGTGGGGGCCAGGCGAGGGGCTGAAGCTTTCTTT
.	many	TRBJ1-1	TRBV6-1	CASSKDRRMNTEAFF	TGTGCCAGCAGCAAGGACAGACGTATGAACACTGAAGCTTTCTTT
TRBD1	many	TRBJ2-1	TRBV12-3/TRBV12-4	CASSSGQAIWNEQFF	TGTGCCAGCAGTTCCGGACAGGCGATTTGGAATGAGCAGTTCTTC
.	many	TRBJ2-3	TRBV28	CASSPGKGGTDTQYF	TGTGCCAGCAGTCCCGGGAAGGGGGGCACAGATACGCAGTATTTT
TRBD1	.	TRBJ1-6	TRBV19	CASSAGQGFIAPLHF	TGTGCCAGTAGTGCGGGACAGGGGTTTATAGCGCCCCTCCACTTT
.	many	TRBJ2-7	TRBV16	CASSQFRLPYEQYF	TGTGCCAGCAGCCAATTCCGGCTTCCCTACGAGCAGTACTTC
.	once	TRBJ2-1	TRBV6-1	CASSQGRGPLYNEQFF	TGTGCCAGCAGCCAGGGGCGGGGGCCCCTTTACAATGAGCAGTTCTTC
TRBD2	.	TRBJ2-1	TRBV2	CASSEMGGSGEQFF	TGTGCCAGCAGTGAAATGGGGGGGAGCGGTGAGCAGTTCTTC
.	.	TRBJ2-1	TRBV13	CASSVDSSPYNEQFF	TGTGCCAGCAGCGTAGATTCTAGCCCCTACAATGAGCAGTTCTTC
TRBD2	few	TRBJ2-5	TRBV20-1	CSARGGTTAGETQYF	TGCAGTGCTAGAGGCGGGACTACGGCGGGGGAGACCCAGTACTTC
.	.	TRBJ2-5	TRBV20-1	CSARERREYF	TGCAGTGCTAGGGAACGGCGGGAGTACTTC
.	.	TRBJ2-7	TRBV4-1	CASSQEQSGTRPYEQYF	TGCGCCAGCAGCCAAGAACAAAGCGGAACCCGACCTTACGAGCAGTACTTC
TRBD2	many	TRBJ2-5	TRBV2	CASRGSGGQETQYF	TGTGCCAGCAGAGGGAGCGGGGGGCAAGAGACCCAGTACTTC
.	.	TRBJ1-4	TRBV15	CATSRRATNEKLFF	TGTGCCACCAGCAGACGGGCAACTAATGAAAAACTGTTTTTT
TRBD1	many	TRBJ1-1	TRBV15	CATSDTGALMNTEAFF	TGTGCCACCAGCGACACAGGGGCCCTAATGAACACTGAAGCTTTCTTT
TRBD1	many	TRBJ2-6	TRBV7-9	CASSSGQGASGANVLTF	TGTGCCAGCAGCTCGGGACAGGGGGCCTCTGGGGCCAACGTCCTGACTTTC
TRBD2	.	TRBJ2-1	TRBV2	CASSESGLATYSEQFF	TGTGCCAGCAGCGAATCTGGACTAGCGACCTACAGTGAGCAGTTCTTC
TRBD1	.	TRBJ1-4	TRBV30	CAWSVGTGGWKLFF	TGTGCCTGGAGTGTTGGGACAGGGGGTTGGAAACTGTTTTTT
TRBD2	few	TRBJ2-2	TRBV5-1	CASKASGGDSNTGELFF	TGCGCCAGCAAAGCAAGCGGGGGGGATTCGAACACCGGGGAGCTGTTTTTT
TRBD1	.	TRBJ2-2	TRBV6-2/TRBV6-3	CASSRTGGATGELFF	TGTGCCAGCAGTAGGACAGGGGGGGCGACCGGGGAGCTGTTTTTT
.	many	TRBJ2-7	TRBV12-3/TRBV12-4	CASSFSSESSYEQYF	TGTGCCAGCAGTTTTTCGAGCGAGAGCTCCTACGAGCAGTACTTC